Following are 28 T cell receptor beta chains from one sample sequenced in a study of Ad26.COV2.S vaccination and SARS-CoV-2 variants (dated by TCRdb to the early 2020s). The treatment or condition label for this specimen denotes: around 19 received Ad26.COV2.S at low or high dose, single or two shots; 5 received placebo; per-sample allocation not given. For vaccine and placebo recipients, repertoires were sequenced using samples collected on day 63 after the first injection. Receptors were amplified or captured by the immunoSEQ multiplex PCR assay. Imported from immuneACCESS, the table was reduced by TCRdb to in-frame sequences with V and J called. These copies leave out some clones; in studies compared against another copy, an unresolved V gene accounts for under half, and the cause of the remainder is not known. The sample contains 300,000 to 400,000 clones, approximately 86% of them found a single time. The ten biggest clones cover about 10% of the sample.

The source was peripheral blood, collected in a trial of Ad26.COV2.S vaccine versus placebo. All receptors come from a person aged 18-65 years who received the Ad26.COV2.S COVID-19 vaccine or a placebo.

This chain joins TRBV4-3 and TRBJ1-2; unclear D gene. CDR3 length: 12 residues. The germline V and J ends were trimmed by 1 base and 7 bases, with 7 bases remaining between them. Per the germline V gene, CDR1 is LGHNA and CDR2 is YSLEER. CDR3 nucleotides: TGCGCCAGCAGCCAAGGGCGGGGTGGCTACACCTTC. Protein product: CASSQGRGGYTF.

V and J are TRBV6-6 and TRBJ2-1, with 7 bases identical to TRBD2. The CDR3 contains 15 residues. Trimming at V came to 5 bases and at J to 7 bases, leaving 11 bases not matched to a gene. Germline V gene lookup returns CDR1 MNHNY and CDR2 SVGAGI (reference sequence). The CDR3 region is CASSPPSGQANEQFF. CDR3 sequence (DNA): TGTGCCAGCAGTCCCCCTAGCGGCCAAGCAAATGAGCAGTTCTTC.

The chain has TRBV18 and TRBJ1-1; D remains ambiguous. Trimming removed 6 bases at V and 3 bases at J, with 17 bases between. The CDR3 covers 15 residues. CDR1 is KGHSH and CDR2 is LQKENI in the germline V gene. CDR3 sequence (DNA): TGTGCCAGCTCGATCCGGGCCTATCGTCACACTGAAGCTTTCTTT. Its protein product is CASSIRAYRHTEAFF.

The rearrangement uses TRBV2 and TRBJ2-3; 9 nucleotides align to TRBD2. Losses at the gene ends were 0 bases for V and 4 bases for J; bases not matched to a gene: 8. The CDR3 consists of 17 residues. Germline V gene lookup returns CDR1 SNHLY and CDR2 FYNNEI. CDR3 nucleotide sequence: TGTGCCAGCAGTGAAGCGCGGTCTAGCGGGAACCCAGATACGCAGTATTTT. Translated: CASSEARSSGNPDTQYF.

The rearrangement links TRBV7-2 to TRBJ1-2; 9 bases fit TRBD1. Germline values: CDR1 SGHTA, CDR2 FQGNSA. The CDR3 has 14 amino acids. Trimming at V came to 5 bases and at J to 4 bases, leaving 5 bases not matched to a gene. CDR3 in DNA: TGTGCCAGCAGCGGACAGGGGACGTCCTATGGCTACACCTTC. This encodes CASSGQGTSYGYTF.

The gene calls are TRBV7-8 and TRBJ2-4, with 9 nucleotides matching TRBD1. Germline V gene lookup returns CDR1 SGHVS and CDR2 FQNEAQ. The ends lost 0 bases at V and 6 bases at J; junction bases unmatched: 6. This CDR3 has 16 amino acids. CDR3 coding DNA: TGTGCCAGCAGCTTAGCGGGACAGGGATCGGGAAACATTCAGTACTTC. It specifies CASSLAGQGSGNIQYF. The whole variable domain, filled in from reference TRBV7-8 and TRBJ2-4, reads GAGVSQSPRYKVAKRGQDVALRCDPISGHVSLFWYQQALGQGPEFLTYFQNEAQLDKSGLPSDRFFAERPEGSVSTLKIQRTQQEDSAVYLCASSLAGQGSGNIQYFGAGTRLSVL.

The J gene is TRBJ2-4, the V gene TRBV5-6; 12 bases are a match to TRBD1. This CDR3 is 14 amino acids long. J lost 8 bases, V lost 4 bases, and 4 bases had no gene match. Germline CDR1 is SGHDT and CDR2 is YYEEEE. CDR3 in amino acids: CASSDGTGGDIQYF. CDR3 coding DNA: TGTGCCAGCAGCGACGGGACAGGGGGCGACATTCAGTACTTC.

This sequence joins TRBV2 and TRBJ1-4; weak D call: TRBD1 (6 bases). Trimming took off 5 bases at V and 8 bases at J, with 18 bases between the two ends. This CDR3 is 15 amino acids long. The V gene's germline CDR1 is SNHLY and CDR2 FYNNEI. As DNA, the CDR3 is TGTGCCAGCAGTCCACCCCGGGGGCTGGGGGAAAAACTGTTTTTT. As protein: CASSPPRGLGEKLFF.

This clone was recorded only once. CDR3 in DNA: TGTGCCACCAGTGATTGGGACAGGGAACAGACCCAGTACTTC. It specifies CATSDWDREQTQYF. The V gene is TRBV24-1, the J gene TRBJ2-5; 9 bases fit TRBD1. The germline V gene encodes CDR1 KGHDR and CDR2 SFDVKD. This CDR3 has 14 residues. V was clipped by 2 bases and J by 6 bases; unmatched bases: 3.

The sample holds one count of this clone. This sequence joins TRBV3-1 (or the pseudogene TRBV3-2) and TRBJ2-7, with 7 bases fitting TRBD2. Germline V gene lookup returns CDR1 LGHDT and CDR2 YNNKEL (reference sequence). Germline trimming cut 3 bases from V and 4 bases from J; bases unmatched to any gene: 6. This CDR3 contains 14 residues. CDR3 sequence: CASSQGGGVYEQYF. The CDR3 bases are TGTGCCAGCAGCCAGGGGGGAGGGGTATACGAGCAGTACTTC.

This sequence joins TRBV18 and TRBJ2-5; 9 bases are shared with TRBD1. The CDR3 covers 15 residues. The V gene end was trimmed by 0 bases and the J gene end by 7 bases; junction bases not matched to a gene: 6. Germline values: CDR1 KGHSH, CDR2 LQKENI. The CDR3 reads CASSPPRTGVGTQYF. CDR3 coding DNA: TGTGCCAGCTCACCACCGAGGACAGGGGTGGGGACCCAGTACTTC.

The chain couples TRBV7-2 to TRBJ1-1, with D possibly being TRBD1 (5 bases). The germline V gene has CDR1 SGHTA and CDR2 FQGNSA. The CDR3 loop spans 14 amino acids. The V gene lost 6 bases and the J gene lost 4 bases, with 15 bases spanning the gap. In DNA, the CDR3 is TGTGCCAGCAGTGTCTCCAGGGCGGGCACTGAAGCTTTCTTT. Amino acids: CASSVSRAGTEAFF.

The genes are TRBV5-6 and TRBJ1-1; no reliable D call. This CDR3 has 13 amino acids. V lost 2 bases to trimming and J lost 1 base, with 6 bases between them. The germline V gene has CDR1 SGHDT and CDR2 YYEEEE. The CDR3 nucleotides read TGTGCCAGCAGCTTAAGCTGGAACACTGAAGCTTTCTTT. Protein sequence: CASSLSWNTEAFF.

The rearrangement joins TRBV10-3 to TRBJ1-5, with D possibly matching TRBD1 (5 bases). Looked up from germline, CDR1 is ENHRY and CDR2 is SYGVKD. The CDR3 length is 15 residues. V was clipped by 4 bases and J by 0 bases, with 10 bases between them. The CDR3 spells CAISGSGNSNQPQHF. As DNA, the CDR3 is TGTGCCATCAGTGGATCAGGGAATAGCAATCAGCCCCAGCATTTT.

The chain combines TRBV3-1 (or the pseudogene TRBV3-2) with TRBJ2-1; TRBD2 matches at 9 bases. Germline V gene sequence: CDR1 LGHDT, CDR2 YNNKEL (reference sequence). The CDR3 sequence is 17 residues long. Trimming removed 5 bases from V and 6 bases from J; junction bases left unmatched: 14. DNA for the CDR3: TGTGCCAGCAGCTCCGGCAGGTTAGCGGGAGAAGGCAATGAGCAGTTCTTC. Translating gives CASSSGRLAGEGNEQFF.

The chain has TRBV18 and TRBJ1-1; no clear D gene. Germline CDR1 KGHSH, CDR2 LQKENI. The V gene lost 5 bases and the J gene lost 6 bases, with 10 bases spanning the gap. This CDR3 spans 12 amino acids. CDR3 DNA: TGTGCCAGCTCAAAGGGTTACGCTGAAGCTTTCTTT. Translation: CASSKGYAEAFF.

The count of this clone is one. The chain couples TRBV7-2 to TRBJ1-5; 9 bases fit TRBD1. The CDR3 length is 17 residues. Germline CDR1 SGHTA, CDR2 FQGNSA. Germline trimming cut 1 base from V and 6 bases from J; bases unmatched to any gene: 10. The CDR3 nucleotides are TGTGCCAGCAGCTTAGGGGCCGCCGGGACAGGGTCTCAGCCCCAGCATTTT. This sequence encodes CASSLGAAGTGSQPQHF. The full variable domain, rest sourced from reference TRBV7-2 and TRBJ1-5, is GAGVSQSPSNKVTEKGKDVELRCDPISGHTALYWYRQSLGQGLEFLIYFQGNSAPDKSGLPSDRFSAERTGGSVSTLTIQRTQQEDSAVYLCASSLGAAGTGSQPQHFGDGTRLSIL.

The rearrangement joins TRBV12-5 to TRBJ2-3, with 7 bases matching TRBD1. Trimming at V came to 6 bases and at J to 7 bases, leaving 16 bases not matched to a gene. The CDR3 covers 16 residues. Germline loops: CDR1 LGHNT, CDR2 FRNRAP. The CDR3 spells CASGPGQHPNLNTQYF. CDR3 in DNA: TGTGCTAGTGGACCGGGACAGCACCCCAATTTGAATACGCAGTATTTT.

The J gene is TRBJ2-6, the V gene TRBV3-1 (or the pseudogene TRBV3-2); 10 bases are shared with TRBD2. Germline V lookup: CDR1 LGHDT, CDR2 YNNKEL (reference sequence). The CDR3 consists of 19 residues. Trimming cost V 4 bases and J 1 base; bases outside gene matches: 10. For the CDR3, the DNA is TGTGCCAGCAGCCGGCGAGCTAGCGGGGGTCCATCTGGGGCCAACGTCCTGACTTTC. Protein product: CASSRRASGGPSGANVLTF.

V is TRBV24-1 and J is TRBJ1-2; D is uncertain. The germline gives CDR1 KGHDR, CDR2 SFDVKD. V was clipped by 4 bases and J by 2 bases, with 7 bases between them. The CDR3 spans 13 residues. CDR3 coding DNA: TGTGCCACCAGTGACAGGCCCAACTATGGCTACACCTTC. This translates into CATSDRPNYGYTF.

V usage is TRBV23-1 and J usage is TRBJ1-6, with TRBD1 as a possible D gene (5 bases). TRBV23-1 qualifies as an ORF whose function is uncertain. CDR3 length: 16 amino acids. Trimming cost V 8 bases and J 6 bases, with 20 bases left between them. The CDR3 nucleotides read TGCGCCAGCTCGTTCCGGACGGGGCCTTTTAATTCACCCCTCCACTTT. Protein: CASSFRTGPFNSPLHF.

The genes are TRBV9 and TRBJ2-1, with D possibly matching TRBD1 (6 bases). Trimming shortened V by 0 bases and J by 8 bases, and 12 bases separated the two germline ends. The CDR3 extends over 14 amino acids. Germline V gene data show CDR1 as SGDLS and CDR2 as YYNGEE. The DNA for the CDR3 is TGTGCCAGCAGCGTAGGTACAGGGTTGCATGAGCAGTTCTTC. Its translation is CASSVGTGLHEQFF.

This chain joins TRBV7-2 and TRBJ2-1; D unresolved. Trimming took off 5 bases at V and 4 bases at J, with 15 bases between the two ends. Germline CDR1 is SGHTA and CDR2 is FQGNSA. This CDR3 is built from 15 residues. The CDR3 nucleotides are TGTGCCAGCAGCGCCGGTGCTACACCGTACAATGAGCAGTTCTTC. This codes for CASSAGATPYNEQFF.

This sequence joins TRBV3-1 (or the pseudogene TRBV3-2) and TRBJ2-7; D unresolved. Per the germline V gene, CDR1 is LGHDT and CDR2 is YNNKEL (reference sequence). The CDR3 has 13 amino acids. Trimming removed 3 bases from V and 3 bases from J, with 9 bases in between. Here the CDR3 DNA reads TGTGCCAGCAGCCAGGTGGGAAACTACGAGCAGTACTTC. Translating gives CASSQVGNYEQYF.

The chain recombines TRBV11-2 with TRBJ2-7; TRBD1 matches 8 bases. The CDR3 totals 17 residues. V shed 5 bases, J shed 3 bases, and the junction held 15 bases outside the gene matches. CDR1 is SGHAT and CDR2 is FQNNGV in the germline V gene. CDR3 nucleotide sequence: TGTGCCAGCAGCCATACCCGACAGGGGAAAGTAGACTACGAGCAGTACTTC. Protein sequence: CASSHTRQGKVDYEQYF.

V is TRBV28 and J is TRBJ2-5; 7 nucleotides match TRBD1. The germline gives CDR1 MDHEN, CDR2 SYDVKM. V shed 3 bases, J shed 7 bases, and the junction held 11 bases outside the gene matches. The CDR3 consists of 15 residues. The CDR3 DNA follows: TGTGCCAGCAGTTTTCTGGACAGGTACGGAGGGACCCAGTACTTC. It codes for CASSFLDRYGGTQYF. Full variable domain (rest looked up from reference TRBV28 and TRBJ2-5): DVKVTQSSRYLVKRTGEKVFLECVQDMDHENMFWYRQDPGLGLRLIYFSYDVKMKEKGDIPEGYSVSREKKERFSLILESASTNQTSMYLCASSFLDRYGGTQYFGPGTRLLVL.

This clone was observed once. The chain recombines TRBV24-1 with TRBJ2-1; 9 positions agree with TRBD1. Trimming took 4 bases from V and 8 from J; bases not matched to a gene: 8. Germline loops: CDR1 KGHDR, CDR2 SFDVKD. The CDR3 length is 15 residues. This chain's CDR3 is CATSEGGQGLDEQFF. The CDR3 DNA follows: TGTGCCACCAGTGAGGGGGGACAGGGCCTGGATGAGCAGTTCTTC.

J is TRBJ1-2 and V is TRBV19, with D perhaps TRBD1 (5 bases). Trimming left V 5 bases short and J 4 bases short, with 17 bases between. The CDR3 is 15 amino acids. CDR1 LNHDA and CDR2 SQIVND come from the germline V gene (reference sequence). The DNA of the CDR3 is TGTGCCAGTAGTCCCCCATGGGGCTCGGGCTATGGCTACACCTTC. Its protein product is CASSPPWGSGYGYTF.